The 15 T cell receptor beta chains in this list originate from one sample, sequenced in a study of blood T cells in healthy people across ages. The use of a sample-barcoded 5' primer and a J-beta primer mix characterized a second PCR of roughly 7 to 11 cycles. One entry per CDR3 protein results from TCRdb running MiXCR on the 5' RACE reads. The table has about 780,000 distinct CDR3 sequences, roughly 46% seen once. Sequenced: blood. The receptors derive from a man aged 80 or over in good health.

This clonotype has just a few counts. The CDR3 is CASRTTGGREQYF. The CDR3 DNA sequence: TGTGCCAGCAGGACCACAGGGGGCCGCGAGCAGTACTTC. This sequence joins TRBV12-3 or TRBV12-4 and TRBJ2-7, with 9 positions matching TRBD1. This CDR3 is built from 13 residues. The V and J ends lost 6 bases and 6 bases, in that order; junction bases with no gene match: 6.

This clonotype was detected only a few times. The chain carries TRBV29-1 and TRBJ2-7; 8 nucleotides agree with TRBD2. The germline V gene encodes CDR1 SQVTM and CDR2 ANQGSEA. The J segment lost 4 bases and the V segment lost 6 bases, leaving 8 bases of the junction unmatched. This CDR3 has 13 residues. DNA of the CDR3: TGCAGCGTAGGACTAGCCTCTTCGTACGAGCAGTACTTC. Its translation is CSVGLASSYEQYF.

The chain links TRBV29-1 to TRBJ1-5; 9 positions match TRBD1. V was clipped by 7 bases and J by 5 bases; unmatched bases: 9. This CDR3 comprises 14 residues. Germline CDR1 reads SQVTM; CDR2 reads ANQGSEA. CDR3: CSASTGGNDQPQHF. The CDR3 bases are TGCAGCGCCTCGACAGGGGGGAATGATCAGCCCCAGCATTTT.

Only a few counts were recorded for this clonotype. This chain uses TRBV7-2 with TRBJ1-2; D is unresolved. The germline CDR1 and CDR2 sequences are SGHTA and FQGNSA. Deletions cut 1 base from V and 7 bases from J, with 19 bases between. The CDR3 length is 16 residues. The DNA of the CDR3 is TGTGCCAGCAGCTTAGGCCCTCTTTTAAGGAGCGGTGGCTACACCTTC. Translation gives CASSLGPLLRSGGYTF.

In this sample, this clonotype turned up a few times. The chain couples TRBV12-3 or TRBV12-4 to TRBJ1-1; no clear D gene. V dropped 8 bases and J dropped 6 bases, with 22 bases sitting between them. CDR3 length: 15 amino acids. The CDR3 DNA reads as TGTGCCAGCCCACCGCGGGCGGAGATCCGGGCTGAAGCTTTCTTT. This codes for CASPPRAEIRAEAFF.

The V call is TRBV20-1, the J call TRBJ1-6; D not certain. This CDR3 comprises 12 residues. The V gene lost 4 bases and the J gene lost 10 bases, with 11 bases spanning the gap. Germline CDR1 reads DFQATT; CDR2 reads SNEGSKA (reference sequence). The CDR3 protein is CSANEEWSPLHF. The DNA for the CDR3 is TGCAGTGCTAATGAGGAGTGGTCACCCCTCCACTTT.

This chain links TRBV4-2 with TRBJ1-1; maybe TRBD1 (5 bases). The CDR3 covers 18 residues. The germline V gene encodes CDR1 LGHNA and CDR2 YNFKEQ. Between the trimmed V and J ends, which lost 5 bases and 0 bases, there was a span of 22 bases. CDR3 amino acids: CASSKIMQGESMNTEAFF. In DNA, the CDR3 is TGTGCCAGCAGCAAAATTATGCAGGGCGAATCCATGAACACTGAAGCTTTCTTT.

This clonotype was observed a handful of times. This chain joins TRBV12-3 or TRBV12-4 and TRBJ2-1, with 9 bases fitting TRBD2. The length of the CDR3 is 15 residues. Trimming took 2 bases from V and 5 from J; bases not matched to a gene: 4. CDR3 DNA sequence: TGTGCCAGCAGTTTAAGCGGGAGGAAGGACAATGAGCAGTTCTTC. It encodes CASSLSGRKDNEQFF.

The chain recombines TRBV9 with TRBJ2-3, with 7 bases aligning to TRBD1. This CDR3 region has 17 residues. The germline V gene has CDR1 SGDLS and CDR2 YYNGEE. With 6 bases clipped from V and 0 bases from J, the junction kept 13 bases outside the gene matches. Written as DNA, the CDR3 is TGTGCCAGCAACCCTCCTGGGGCAGGGGGAAGCACAGATACGCAGTATTTT. Encoded protein: CASNPPGAGGSTDTQYF.

This clonotype was recorded at least ten times. The V and J genes are TRBV11-2 and TRBJ2-3, with D unresolved. Trimming took off 5 bases at V and 6 bases at J, with 6 bases between the two ends. Germline V gene sequence: CDR1 SGHAT, CDR2 FQNNGV. There are 11 residues in the CDR3. For the CDR3, the DNA is TGTGCCAGCAGCCCGGCGGATACGCAGTATTTT. Translation: CASSPADTQYF.

The rearrangement uses TRBV21-1 and TRBJ2-5. TRBV21-1 is shown as a pseudogene. There are 13 residues in the CDR3. CDR3 DNA: TGTGCCAGCAGCAATTGGGACCAAGAGACCCGGTACTTC. This translates into CASSNWDQETRYF.

The chain carries TRBV7-2 and TRBJ1-5, with 8 nucleotides matching TRBD1. V lost 5 bases, J lost 6 bases, and 3 bases stayed unmatched. Germline-derived CDR1 and CDR2 are SGHTA and FQGNSA. This CDR3 is 13 amino acids long. The CDR3 loop is CASSTRGPQPQHF. The CDR3 coding sequence is TGTGCCAGCAGCACCAGGGGGCCTCAGCCCCAGCATTTT.

For this clonotype: This may arise from a read error, as a much more abundant clone is one base away. The V call is TRBV9, the J call TRBJ2-1, with 11 bases identical to TRBD2. The V gene's germline CDR1 is SGDLS and CDR2 YYNGEE. The CDR3 sequence is 15 residues long. As DNA, the CDR3 is TGTGCCAGCAGCGTAGTAGCGGGAGGGTACAAGGAGCAGTTCTTC. Translated: CASSVVAGGYKEQFF.

The genes are TRBV24-1 and TRBJ2-3; D may be TRBD2 (6 bases). The CDR3 runs 16 residues. Germline CDR1 is KGHDR and CDR2 is SFDVKD. Trimming took 3 bases from V and 5 from J, leaving 17 bases between them. CDR3 region: CATSDPDGGRVDTQYF. The CDR3 nucleotides read TGTGCCACCAGTGATCCGGACGGGGGTCGAGTAGATACGCAGTATTTT.

In regard to this clonotype: A read error is possible here, since a much larger clone lies one base away. V and J are TRBV29-1 and TRBJ2-5; TRBD2 might be the D (6 bases). Trimming left V 7 bases short and J 11 bases short, with 17 bases between. The CDR3 has 11 amino acids. Germline lookup yields CDR1 SQVTM and CDR2 ANQGSEA. The CDR3 bases are TGCAGCGGGAGGGAAGGGAATGAGCAGTACTTC. Amino acid sequence: CSGREGNEQYF. Filled out from reference TRBV29-1 and TRBJ2-5, the complete variable domain reads SAVISQKPSRDICQRGTSLTIQCQVDSQVTMMFWYRQQPGQSLTLIATANQGSEATYESGFVIDKFPISRPNLTFSTLTVSNMSPEDSSIYLCSGREGNEQYFGPGTRLLVL.